The 23 T cell receptor beta chains in this list originate from one sample, sequenced in a study of OX40 agonist ivuxolimab in advanced cancers. Clones were read by immunoSEQ multiplex PCR, and TCRdb kept only the in-frame ones, dropping some. The sample holds roughly 48,000 clones; approximately 84% are singletons and the top ten take around 10%. Sample: CD4+ or CD8+ T cells sorted from blood, taken in a trial of the OX40 agonist ivuxolimab. These receptors were obtained from an adult with an advanced solid tumor such as melanoma, head and neck, liver or kidney cancer.

CDR3 nucleotides: TGTGCCAGCAGTGAACAAGGAGATCAACAAGAGACCCAGTACTTC. Translation: CASSEQGDQQETQYF. The genes are TRBV6-1 and TRBJ2-5; D remains ambiguous. Germline V gene data show CDR1 as MNHNS and CDR2 as SASEGT. V was cut by 2 bases and J by 2 bases, with 12 bases left in between. This CDR3 region has 15 residues.

The chain uses TRBV2 and TRBJ1-3, with TRBD1 matching over 7 bases. The CDR3 has 15 residues. The junction had 4 bases not matched to a gene; V was cut back by 1 base and J by 4 bases. Germline V gene sequence: CDR1 SNHLY, CDR2 FYNNEI. The CDR3 DNA reads as TGTGCCAGCAGTGAAGTCCCGGGACAGGGAAACACCATATATTTT. Translation: CASSEVPGQGNTIYF.

V usage is TRBV5-1 and J usage is TRBJ2-1, with 9 bases lining up with TRBD2. Germline values: CDR1 SGHRS, CDR2 YFSETQ. The CDR3 is 16 amino acids. Trimming at V came to 1 base and at J to 3 bases, leaving 5 bases not matched to a gene. CDR3: CASSLPSGIYYNEQFF. The DNA for the CDR3 is TGCGCCAGCAGCTTGCCTAGCGGGATATACTACAATGAGCAGTTCTTC.

This chain joins TRBV18 and TRBJ1-1; maybe TRBD1 (5 bases). The V gene lost 3 bases and the J gene lost 7 bases, with 12 bases spanning the gap. CDR3 size: 13 residues. Germline V gene sequence: CDR1 KGHSH, CDR2 LQKENI. CDR3 DNA: TGTGCCAGCTCACCGTCCCAAGACAGTGAAGCTTTCTTT. Protein sequence: CASSPSQDSEAFF.

The rearrangement uses TRBV7-2 and TRBJ2-2; D is uncertain. Trimming took 1 base from V and 3 from J, leaving 0 bases between them. The length of the CDR3 is 12 residues. CDR1 and CDR2 (germline): SGHTA, FQGNSA. CDR3 in DNA: TGTGCCAGCAGCTTAGACACCGGGGAGCTGTTTTTT. This encodes CASSLDTGELFF.

This clone was counted between two and nine times. The rearrangement joins TRBV21-1 to TRBJ2-7; the D call of TRBD2 is as the table states it, not checked on the DNA. TRBV21-1 is deemed a pseudogene. The CDR3 is 12 residues long. The chain's CDR3 is CAPDWSSYEQYF. In nucleotides, the CDR3 is TGTGCCCCGGACTGGAGCTCCTACGAGCAGTACTTC.

This clone has just a few counts. The CDR3 nucleotides read TGTGCCAGCAGCCTCCGACTAGCGGGCCGAATCCAAGAGACCCAGTACTTC. This codes for CASSLRLAGRIQETQYF. The rearrangement joins TRBV7-2 to TRBJ2-5; 10 positions match TRBD2. The V and J ends lost 5 bases and 1 base, in that order; junction bases with no gene match: 10. The germline CDR1 and CDR2 sequences are SGHTA and FQGNSA. CDR3 size: 17 residues.

The CDR3, as DNA: TGCGCCAGCAGCTTGGACCTCGGGGGCGGCTACACCTTC. Protein product: CASSLDLGGGYTF. The chain has TRBV5-1 and TRBJ1-2, with TRBD1 as a possible D gene (6 bases). Trimming pared 0 bases from V and 8 bases from J, leaving 11 bases between. CDR3 length: 13 residues. Germline CDR1 is SGHRS and CDR2 is YFSETQ. The entire variable domain, with the rest obtained from reference TRBV5-1 and TRBJ1-2, is as follows: KAGVTQTPRYLIKTRGQQVTLSCSPISGHRSVSWYQQTPGQGLQFLFEYFSETQRNKGNFPGRFSGRQFSNSRSEMNVSTLELGDSALYLCASSLDLGGGYTFGSGTRLTVV.

This clone was observed once. The rearrangement links TRBV14 to TRBJ1-4; D uncertain. Germline lookup yields CDR1 SGHDN and CDR2 FVKESK. V was shortened by 4 bases and J by 5 bases, with 8 bases between the two germline ends. The CDR3 contains 13 residues. The CDR3, as DNA: TGTGCCAGCAGCCGGGCAGAGAATGAAAAACTGTTTTTT. This encodes CASSRAENEKLFF.

The chain combines TRBV18 with TRBJ2-5, with 10 bases matching TRBD1. V trimming: 4 bases; J trimming: 4 bases; junction bases outside the gene matches: 9. CDR1 KGHSH and CDR2 LQKENI come from the germline V gene. CDR3 length: 16 amino acids. CDR3 sequence reads: CASSRMTGGSGETQYF. The CDR3 DNA sequence: TGTGCCAGCTCACGAATGACAGGGGGCTCAGGAGAGACCCAGTACTTC.

The rearrangement uses TRBV13 and TRBJ2-3; 10 positions agree with TRBD2. Germline CDR1 and CDR2: PRHDT and FYEKMQ (reference sequence). This CDR3 contains 18 residues. The V and J ends lost 2 bases and 6 bases, in that order; junction bases with no gene match: 14. The CDR3 DNA reads as TGTGCCAGCAGCTTACTCCCTCGGGGGAGCGGGAGGGCCGATACGCAGTATTTT. Protein product: CASSLLPRGSGRADTQYF.

The chain combines TRBV5-4 with TRBJ1-4, with D possibly matching TRBD1 (5 bases). V was clipped by 0 bases and J by 6 bases, with 12 bases between them. The CDR3 sequence is 15 residues long. Germline lookup yields CDR1 SGHNT and CDR2 YYREEE (reference sequence). Written as DNA, the CDR3 is TGTGCCAGCAGCTTGGCCGGGGGTTTCGATGAAAAACTGTTTTTT. Encoded protein: CASSLAGGFDEKLFF.

J is TRBJ2-5 and V is TRBV15, with D maybe TRBD2 (6 bases). The CDR3 totals 14 residues. Germline V gene sequence: CDR1 LNHNV, CDR2 YYDKDF (reference sequence). V was shortened by 1 base and J by 5 bases, with 11 bases between the two germline ends. CDR3 sequence reads: CATSRGTMAETQYF. The CDR3 bases are TGTGCCACCAGCAGAGGGACTATGGCTGAGACCCAGTACTTC.

The chain uses TRBV11-1 and TRBJ1-4; the match to TRBD1 covers 11 bases. Germline lookup yields CDR1 SGHAT and CDR2 FQDESV (reference sequence). The CDR3 consists of 15 residues. The V segment lost 0 bases and the J segment 10 bases; nucleotides outside the gene matches: 4. CDR3 loop: CASSLAGTGGGKLFF. CDR3 DNA sequence: TGTGCCAGCAGCTTAGCCGGGACAGGGGGTGGAAAACTGTTTTTT.

This chain uses TRBV5-1 with TRBJ2-7, with D hard to call. CDR1 is SGHRS, CDR2 YFSETQ, per germline. This CDR3 has 14 amino acids. V was pared by 2 bases and J by 2 bases, with 11 bases between. CDR3 in amino acids: CASSLSVNAYEQYF. DNA of the CDR3: TGCGCCAGCAGCTTATCAGTTAACGCCTACGAGCAGTACTTC.

The rearrangement joins TRBV11-2 to TRBJ2-7; 9 bases match TRBD1. After removal of 4 bases from V and 4 bases from J, the junction contained 8 bases not matched to a gene. Germline lookup yields CDR1 SGHAT and CDR2 FQNNGV. The CDR3 length is 15 residues. CDR3 in amino acids: CASSSPRQGGYEQYF. The CDR3 bases are TGTGCCAGCAGCTCTCCCCGACAGGGGGGGTACGAGCAGTACTTC. The full variable domain, completed using reference TRBV11-2 and TRBJ2-7, is EAGVAQSPRYKIIEKRQSVAFWCNPISGHATLYWYQQILGQGPKLLIQFQNNGVVDDSQLPKDRFSAERLKGVDSTLKIQPAKLEDSAVYLCASSSPRQGGYEQYFGPGTRLTVT.

The chain couples TRBV7-9 to TRBJ2-1; no definite D call. CDR3 length: 12 residues. V was shortened by 5 bases and J by 3 bases, with 5 bases between the two germline ends. CDR1 is SEHNR, CDR2 FQNEAQ, per germline (reference sequence). The CDR3 DNA follows: TGTGCCAGCAGCAACAACTACAATGAGCAGTTCTTC. This codes for CASSNNYNEQFF.

The chain uses TRBV15 and TRBJ2-1; possible D gene TRBD2, 5 bases. The CDR3 has 15 amino acids. Germline V CDR1 and CDR2: LNHNV, YYDKDF (reference sequence). V was trimmed by 1 base and J by 9 bases, leaving 16 bases between them. The chain's CDR3 is CATSRVRNGNAEQFF. CDR3 nucleotides: TGTGCCACCAGCAGAGTTCGGAACGGGAACGCTGAGCAGTTCTTC.

The CDR3 is CASRRTENYGYTF. In nucleotides, the CDR3 is TGTGCCAGCAGGAGGACAGAAAACTATGGCTACACCTTC. The chain links TRBV6-5 to TRBJ1-2, with D maybe TRBD1 (6 bases). This CDR3 spans 13 amino acids. Germline assignment: CDR1 MNHEY and CDR2 SVGAGI. V gave up 6 bases and J gave up 2 bases, with 10 bases separating them.

This clone was counted once. This sequence joins TRBV23-1 and TRBJ2-1, with 10 bases fitting TRBD1. TRBV23-1 carries the ORF label, with uncertain function. V was clipped by 9 bases and J by 8 bases; unmatched bases: 13. The CDR3 length is 15 residues. In DNA, the CDR3 is TGCGCCAGTTCAACGGGCGGGGACAGGGGTGATGAGCAGTTCTTC. Its translation: CASSTGGDRGDEQFF.

The sample holds one count of this clone. This chain connects TRBV10-3 to TRBJ2-6, with 7 positions matching TRBD1. The CDR3 extends over 19 amino acids. The V gene end was trimmed by 5 bases and the J gene end by 0 bases; junction bases not matched to a gene: 13. Per the germline V gene, CDR1 is ENHRY and CDR2 is SYGVKD. CDR3 loop: CAISPSDREGDSGANVLTF. In DNA form, the CDR3 reads TGTGCCATCAGTCCATCAGACAGGGAAGGGGACTCTGGGGCCAACGTCCTGACTTTC.

This clone occurred a few times. The CDR3 protein is CAISRDRGYGYTF. The CDR3 coding sequence is TGTGCCATCAGTCGGGACAGGGGCTATGGCTACACCTTC. V is TRBV10-3 and J is TRBJ1-2, with 10 bases that match TRBD1. This CDR3 region has 13 residues. The J segment lost 4 bases and the V segment lost 5 bases, leaving 1 base of the junction unmatched. The germline CDR1 and CDR2 sequences are ENHRY and SYGVKD.

The chain employs TRBV2 and TRBJ2-5, with D possibly being TRBD1 or TRBD2 (5 bases each). The germline V gene has CDR1 SNHLY and CDR2 FYNNEI. Trimming stripped 7 bases from V and 2 bases from J, with 14 bases between. The CDR3 consists of 14 residues. CDR3 region: CASNSPGQQETQYF. As DNA, the CDR3 is TGTGCCAGCAATTCACCGGGGCAGCAAGAGACCCAGTACTTC.